This is a list of T cell receptor beta chains from one sample in a study of CD8 T cells in ankylosing spondylitis. Via MiXCR, TCRdb re-called the 5' RACE reads, giving one row per CDR3 protein. In the table there are 250,000 to 300,000 distinct CDR3 sequences, 15% to 20% of which are singletons. Sequenced: blood, either unsorted or a sorted T cell fraction (not recorded which). These receptors all stem from a male donor with ankylosing spondylitis or in good health (not recorded which). Both conserved end residues are part of each CDR3. A D gene is named only where the DNA matches it firmly. Clone sizes are given selectively: once, few, many, or a class where the clone is expanded.

D gene: TRBD2; V gene: TRBV7-9; J gene: TRBJ2-7; clone size: few; CDR3 protein: CASSLEPGLAGTYEQYF; CDR3 DNA: TGTGCCAGCAGCTTAGAACCCGGACTAGCGGGCACCTACGAGCAGTACTTC
D gene: -; V gene: TRBV5-1; J gene: TRBJ1-1; clone size: medium-sized; CDR3 protein: CASSGGDTLNTEAFF; CDR3 DNA: TGCGCCAGCAGCGGAGGGGACACACTGAACACTGAAGCTTTCTTT
D gene: -; V gene: TRBV29-1; J gene: TRBJ2-7; clone size: few; CDR3 protein: CSVVILSSYEQYF; CDR3 DNA: TGCAGCGTTGTGATTCTTAGCTCCTACGAGCAGTACTTC
D gene: -; V gene: TRBV30; J gene: TRBJ1-2; clone size: few; CDR3 protein: CAWTMAQLDGYTF; CDR3 DNA: TGTGCCTGGACCATGGCCCAGTTGGATGGCTACACCTTC
D gene: -; V gene: TRBV19; J gene: TRBJ2-4; clone size: -; CDR3 protein: CASSPSSVAKNIQYF; CDR3 DNA: TGTGCCAGTAGTCCCAGTAGCGTGGCCAAAAACATTCAGTACTTC
D gene: TRBD2; V gene: TRBV20-1; J gene: TRBJ2-2; clone size: -; CDR3 protein: CSASLAGRAGELFF; CDR3 DNA: TGCAGTGCGTCACTAGCGGGAAGGGCCGGGGAGCTGTTTTTT
D gene: TRBD2; V gene: TRBV4-2; J gene: TRBJ2-1; clone size: few; CDR3 protein: CASSQDGIAGGVNEQFF; CDR3 DNA: TGTGCCAGCAGCCAAGATGGAATAGCGGGAGGCGTCAATGAGCAGTTCTTC
D gene: TRBD2; V gene: TRBV9; J gene: TRBJ2-7; clone size: -; CDR3 protein: CASSVAAGGGEQYF; CDR3 DNA: TGTGCCAGCAGCGTAGCGGCGGGAGGGGGCGAGCAGTACTTC
D gene: -; V gene: TRBV3-1; J gene: TRBJ2-7; clone size: many; CDR3 protein: CASSQSIAYEQYF; CDR3 DNA: TGTGCCAGCAGCCAATCCATAGCCTACGAGCAGTACTTC
D gene: -; V gene: TRBV12-3/TRBV12-4; J gene: TRBJ1-2; clone size: -; CDR3 protein: CASSLAGGIYGYTF; CDR3 DNA: TGTGCCAGCAGTTTAGCGGGGGGGATTTATGGCTACACCTTC
D gene: TRBD2; V gene: TRBV4-2; J gene: TRBJ2-1; clone size: -; CDR3 protein: CASSPRLAGGVSSYNEQFF; CDR3 DNA: TGTGCCAGCAGCCCCCGACTAGCGGGAGGCGTAAGCTCCTACAATGAGCAGTTCTTC
D gene: -; V gene: TRBV29-1; J gene: TRBJ2-7; clone size: -; CDR3 protein: CSVATVSYEQYF; CDR3 DNA: TGCAGCGTTGCCACCGTAAGCTACGAGCAGTACTTC
D gene: -; V gene: TRBV19; J gene: TRBJ2-7; clone size: -; CDR3 protein: CASSIIPQGFYVEQYF; CDR3 DNA: TGTGCCAGTAGTATCATACCACAGGGATTTTACGTCGAGCAGTACTTC
D gene: -; V gene: TRBV5-1; J gene: TRBJ1-1; clone size: -; CDR3 protein: CASSPFKDSPNTEAFF; CDR3 DNA: TGCGCCAGCAGCCCTTTCAAAGACAGTCCGAACACTGAAGCTTTCTTT
D gene: TRBD1; V gene: TRBV6-1; J gene: TRBJ2-1; clone size: many; CDR3 protein: CASSRDRGYNEQFF; CDR3 DNA: TGTGCCAGCAGCCGGGACAGGGGCTACAATGAGCAGTTCTTC
D gene: -; V gene: TRBV29-1; J gene: TRBJ1-1; clone size: few; CDR3 protein: CSVEAGDGAFF; CDR3 DNA: TGCAGCGTTGAAGCGGGGGATGGGGCTTTCTTT
D gene: TRBD2; V gene: TRBV29-1; J gene: TRBJ2-7; clone size: -; CDR3 protein: CSVEDSGETYVQYF; CDR3 DNA: TGCAGCGTTGAAGATAGCGGGGAAACCTACGTGCAGTACTTC
D gene: -; V gene: TRBV7-8; J gene: TRBJ2-2; clone size: -; CDR3 protein: CASTFGVSDTGELFF; CDR3 DNA: TGTGCCAGCACCTTTGGGGTCTCGGACACCGGGGAGCTGTTTTTT
D gene: TRBD1; V gene: TRBV7-9; J gene: TRBJ2-4; clone size: few; CDR3 protein: CASSYTGGHQNIQYF; CDR3 DNA: TGTGCCAGCAGCTATACAGGGGGTCACCAAAACATTCAGTACTTC
D gene: -; V gene: TRBV6-5; J gene: TRBJ1-1; clone size: -; CDR3 protein: CASSYSISDLNTEAFF; CDR3 DNA: TGTGCCAGCAGTTACTCGATTTCGGATCTGAACACTGAAGCTTTCTTT
D gene: TRBD2; V gene: TRBV29-1; J gene: TRBJ2-1; clone size: few; CDR3 protein: CSVDGAVAGVGYYNEQFF; CDR3 DNA: TGCAGCGTTGACGGCGCTGTAGCGGGAGTAGGCTACTACAATGAGCAGTTCTTC
D gene: TRBD1; V gene: TRBV4-2; J gene: TRBJ2-7; clone size: -; CDR3 protein: CASSPGTASSYEQYF; CDR3 DNA: TGTGCCAGCAGCCCCGGGACAGCCAGCTCCTACGAGCAGTACTTC
D gene: -; V gene: TRBV29-1; J gene: TRBJ2-1; clone size: -; CDR3 protein: CSVDPDNEQFF; CDR3 DNA: TGCAGCGTCGACCCGGACAATGAGCAGTTCTTC
D gene: TRBD2; V gene: TRBV11-2; J gene: TRBJ2-1; clone size: -; CDR3 protein: CASSLVSGRANEQFF; CDR3 DNA: TGTGCCAGCAGCTTAGTAAGTGGGAGGGCCAATGAGCAGTTCTTC
D gene: -; V gene: TRBV5-6; J gene: TRBJ2-7; clone size: -; CDR3 protein: CASTSEGSYEQYF; CDR3 DNA: TGTGCCAGCACCTCAGAGGGGAGCTACGAGCAGTACTTC
D gene: TRBD2; V gene: TRBV5-6; J gene: TRBJ2-1; clone size: -; CDR3 protein: CASSPEAERDYNEQFF; CDR3 DNA: TGTGCCAGCAGCCCCGAGGCGGAGCGGGACTACAATGAGCAGTTCTTC
D gene: TRBD2; V gene: TRBV3-1; J gene: TRBJ2-1; clone size: -; CDR3 protein: CASSQEEAGVFSSYNEQFF; CDR3 DNA: TGTGCCAGCAGCCAAGAGGAAGCGGGAGTTTTCAGCTCCTACAATGAGCAGTTCTTC
D gene: -; V gene: TRBV5-1; J gene: TRBJ2-3; clone size: few; CDR3 protein: CASGDGHTDTQYF; CDR3 DNA: TGCGCCAGCGGGGACGGACACACAGATACGCAGTATTTT
D gene: TRBD2; V gene: TRBV29-1; J gene: TRBJ2-5; clone size: -; CDR3 protein: CSVGDLGGGDEETQYF; CDR3 DNA: TGCAGCGTTGGGGATTTGGGGGGAGGGGACGAAGAGACCCAGTACTTC
D gene: TRBD2; V gene: TRBV4-2; J gene: TRBJ2-5; clone size: few; CDR3 protein: CASSPLGTSGIQETQYF; CDR3 DNA: TGTGCCAGCAGCCCCCTCGGGACTAGCGGGATCCAAGAGACCCAGTACTTC
D gene: -; V gene: TRBV15; J gene: TRBJ2-6; clone size: few; CDR3 protein: CATTSGSGANVLTF; CDR3 DNA: TGTGCCACCACTTCAGGGTCTGGGGCCAACGTCCTGACTTTC
D gene: -; V gene: TRBV7-9; J gene: TRBJ2-5; clone size: -; CDR3 protein: CASSLGAEETQYF; CDR3 DNA: TGTGCCAGCAGCTTAGGCGCAGAAGAGACCCAGTACTTC
D gene: -; V gene: TRBV10-3; J gene: TRBJ2-5; clone size: many; CDR3 protein: CAISEVGDGQETQYF; CDR3 DNA: TGTGCCATCAGTGAGGTTGGGGACGGTCAAGAGACCCAGTACTTC
D gene: -; V gene: TRBV4-2; J gene: TRBJ2-7; clone size: -; CDR3 protein: CASSRETQSSYEQYF; CDR3 DNA: TGTGCCAGCAGCCGAGAGACCCAAAGCTCCTACGAGCAGTACTTC
D gene: -; V gene: TRBV4-1; J gene: TRBJ2-1; clone size: few; CDR3 protein: CASSHTGAIDYNEQFF; CDR3 DNA: TGCGCCAGCAGCCACACTGGGGCTATCGACTACAATGAGCAGTTCTTC
D gene: -; V gene: TRBV29-1; J gene: TRBJ2-1; clone size: many; CDR3 protein: CSVSGQSHYNEQFF; CDR3 DNA: TGCAGCGTATCGGGGCAGAGTCACTACAATGAGCAGTTCTTC
D gene: -; V gene: TRBV20-1; J gene: TRBJ2-7; clone size: -; CDR3 protein: CSASKPRQSYEQYF; CDR3 DNA: TGCAGTGCTAGTAAGCCCCGACAAAGCTACGAGCAGTACTTC
D gene: -; V gene: TRBV6-5; J gene: TRBJ2-7; clone size: once; CDR3 protein: CASSYIQGYEQYF; CDR3 DNA: TGTGCCAGCAGTTACATTCAGGGCTACGAGCAGTACTTC
D gene: -; V gene: TRBV27; J gene: TRBJ2-7; clone size: -; CDR3 protein: CASSFLLRGSGNEQYF; CDR3 DNA: TGTGCCAGCAGTTTCCTCCTTCGGGGAAGCGGCAACGAGCAGTACTTC
D gene: TRBD1; V gene: TRBV4-1; J gene: TRBJ2-7; clone size: -; CDR3 protein: CASSQDLGGQGIYEQYF; CDR3 DNA: TGCGCCAGCAGCCAAGATCTGGGGGGACAGGGGATCTACGAGCAGTACTTC
D gene: -; V gene: TRBV4-1; J gene: TRBJ2-1; clone size: -; CDR3 protein: CASSQDAQGNEQFF; CDR3 DNA: TGCGCCAGCAGCCAAGACGCTCAGGGTAATGAGCAGTTCTTC
D gene: -; V gene: TRBV7-6; J gene: TRBJ1-4; clone size: many; CDR3 protein: CASSPGLAAKKLFF; CDR3 DNA: TGTGCCAGCAGCCCCGGGCTGGCAGCAAAAAAACTGTTTTTT
D gene: -; V gene: TRBV4-2; J gene: TRBJ2-7; clone size: few; CDR3 protein: CASSQAWGSLTYEQYF; CDR3 DNA: TGTGCCAGCAGCCAAGCTTGGGGCAGCTTAACCTACGAGCAGTACTTC
D gene: -; V gene: TRBV10-3; J gene: TRBJ2-7; clone size: once; CDR3 protein: CATRDGSSYEQYF; CDR3 DNA: TGTGCCACGCGGGACGGCAGCTCCTACGAGCAGTACTTC
D gene: -; V gene: TRBV12-3/TRBV12-4; J gene: TRBJ1-1; clone size: few; CDR3 protein: CASSFTGMNTEAFF; CDR3 DNA: TGTGCCAGCAGTTTTACAGGGATGAACACTGAAGCTTTCTTT
D gene: TRBD1; V gene: TRBV6-5; J gene: TRBJ2-1; clone size: -; CDR3 protein: CASSYRDSSYNEQFF; CDR3 DNA: TGTGCCAGCAGTTACCGGGACAGTTCCTACAATGAGCAGTTCTTC